This TCR beta chain appears in the sequencing data of a study of blood T cell repertoires in COVID-19. Turning to the study itself: Donors in the United States, Italy and Spain gave samples during acute or convalescent COVID-19.

The data were produced by immunoSEQ multiplex PCR, yet TCRdb's version contains in-frame clones alone and is incomplete. The profile shows a few hundred thousand clones, over 85% of them singletons. The germline gives CDR1 KGHSH, CDR2 LQKENI. The CDR3 spans 16 residues. J lost 0 bases, V lost 4 bases, and 8 bases had no gene match. Patients of the Seattle cohort, enrolled during active infection, were followed longitudinally. Material: peripheral blood. The source is a woman in her twenties or thirties with COVID-19, enrolled during active disease. The J gene is TRBJ2-5, the V gene TRBV18, with TRBD1 identical over 7 bases. The CDR3 bases are TGTGCCAGCTCACTAGACAGGGAAGAGTACCAAGAGACCCAGTACTTC. This gives the protein CASSLDREEYQETQYF.